The 26 T cell receptor beta chains in this list originate from one sample, sequenced in a study of shared clonotypes between healthy human individuals. The repertoire was sequenced with immunoSEQ multiplex PCR; TCRdb's copy has only in-frame clones and lacks some. This table holds 2.3 million or so clones, approximately 95% found once. Sequenced: naive CD4+ T cells from PBMCs. Documented subset: CD45RA+ positively selected. Receptors originate from a young man in good health. Some clones in this sample may be carry-over from other donors' samples.

The rearrangement links TRBV9 to TRBJ1-3, with D uncertain. The V and J ends lost 2 bases and 0 bases respectively, with 12 bases between them. Germline CDR1 and CDR2: SGDLS and YYNGEE. CDR3 length: 16 amino acids. The CDR3 sequence: CASSVAGMISGNTIYF. The CDR3 DNA reads as TGTGCCAGCAGCGTGGCCGGGATGATCTCTGGAAACACCATATATTTT.

Turning to this clone: At the DNA level, this CDR3 is encoded by other sequences in the same sample as well. The gene calls are TRBV18 and TRBJ1-1, with D possibly TRBD1 on 6 matching bases. Germline CDR1 is KGHSH and CDR2 is LQKENI. The CDR3 contains 12 residues. The V end lost 1 base, the J end lost 8 bases, and 8 bases lay between the germline ends. The CDR3 sequence is CASSPRQGEAFF. As DNA, the CDR3 is TGTGCCAGCTCACCACGGCAGGGGGAAGCTTTCTTT.

The chain links TRBV5-6 to TRBJ1-3; D gene uncertain. The V end lost 0 bases, the J end lost 4 bases, and 8 bases lay between the germline ends. The CDR3 covers 14 residues. Germline V gives CDR1 SGHDT, CDR2 YYEEEE. The CDR3 region is CASSLAPGGNTIYF. The CDR3 DNA sequence: TGTGCCAGCAGCTTGGCCCCCGGCGGAAACACCATATATTTT.

This sequence joins TRBV5-4 and TRBJ1-2, with D perhaps TRBD1 (6 bases). Trimming took 3 bases from V and 4 from J, leaving 10 bases between them. Germline assignment: CDR1 SGHNT and CDR2 YYREEE (reference sequence). The CDR3 totals 13 residues. The CDR3 region has the DNA TGTGCCAGCAGCTCACAGGGCCCCTATGGCTACACCTTC. Amino acids: CASSSQGPYGYTF.

This clone was seen just once. The V and J genes are TRBV5-1 and TRBJ2-7; TRBD2 agrees at 10 bases. The CDR3 spans 15 residues. V was clipped by 4 bases and J by 2 bases; unmatched bases: 6. The germline gives CDR1 SGHRS, CDR2 YFSETQ. The CDR3: CASSITSGETYEQYF. In nucleotides, the CDR3 is TGCGCCAGCAGCATAACTAGCGGGGAGACCTACGAGCAGTACTTC. Full variable domain (missing parts from reference TRBV5-1 and TRBJ2-7): KAGVTQTPRYLIKTRGQQVTLSCSPISGHRSVSWYQQTPGQGLQFLFEYFSETQRNKGNFPGRFSGRQFSNSRSEMNVSTLELGDSALYLCASSITSGETYEQYFGPGTRLTVT.

The chain carries TRBV6-1 and TRBJ1-2, with D tentatively TRBD1 (5 bases). Germline V gene data show CDR1 as MNHNS and CDR2 as SASEGT. The V and J ends lost 2 bases and 7 bases respectively, with 11 bases between them. The CDR3 is 13 amino acids. As DNA, the CDR3 is TGTGCCAGCAGTGAAACCCGAAGGGGTGGCTACACCTTC. Protein: CASSETRRGGYTF.

J is TRBJ1-1 and V is TRBV5-4; no clear D. Germline lookup yields CDR1 SGHNT and CDR2 YYREEE (reference sequence). The CDR3 is 13 amino acids. Trimming stripped 4 bases from V and 5 bases from J, with 12 bases between. CDR3: CASSERAGTEAFF. In DNA form, the CDR3 reads TGTGCCAGCAGCGAGCGGGCGGGGACTGAAGCTTTCTTT.

V usage is TRBV18 and J usage is TRBJ2-3, with 9 bases lining up with TRBD2. Unmatched junction bases numbered 8, after V lost 2 bases and J lost 5 bases. The CDR3 contains 16 residues. Germline values: CDR1 KGHSH, CDR2 LQKENI. CDR3 loop: CASSPAAGGPGDTQYF. The DNA for the CDR3 is TGTGCCAGCTCACCAGCGGCGGGAGGGCCCGGAGATACGCAGTATTTT.

The chain combines TRBV19 with TRBJ2-7, with D possibly TRBD2 on 5 matching bases. Trimming took 8 bases from V and 3 from J, leaving 20 bases between them. The CDR3 spans 15 residues. Germline V CDR1 and CDR2: LNHDA, SQIVND (reference sequence). The CDR3 loop reads CASSGVLRDFYEQYF. DNA of the CDR3: TGTGCCAGTTCGGGTGTATTGAGGGATTTCTACGAGCAGTACTTC.

CDR3 in amino acids: CASSESPRLSNNIPYNEQFF. The CDR3 nucleotides read TGTGCCAGCAGTGAATCTCCACGACTCTCGAACAATATACCCTACAATGAGCAGTTCTTC. The rearrangement joins TRBV6-1 to TRBJ2-1; no definite D call. The CDR3 covers 20 residues. CDR1 MNHNS and CDR2 SASEGT come from the germline V gene. With 2 bases removed from V and 2 bases from J, the gap between germline ends came to 25 bases.

V gene TRBV6-6 combines with J gene TRBJ1-4; tentative D call: TRBD1 (5 bases). Germline CDR1 MNHNY, CDR2 SVGAGI (reference sequence). The CDR3 runs to 15 residues. Trimming cost V 5 bases and J 8 bases, with 18 bases left between them. Here the CDR3 reads CASSPWGTSREKLFF. CDR3 coding DNA: TGTGCCAGCAGTCCATGGGGGACCTCGAGGGAAAAACTGTTTTTT.

The gene calls are TRBV7-3 and TRBJ2-2, with D uncertain. CDR1 SGHTA and CDR2 FQGTGA come from the germline V gene. The CDR3 sequence is 17 residues long. Trimming removed 0 bases at V and 5 bases at J, with 16 bases between. CDR3 sequence (DNA): TGTGCCAGCAGCTTAACCCCCTATGAAGTTGCGACCGGGGAGCTGTTTTTT. This codes for CASSLTPYEVATGELFF.

The rearrangement uses TRBV28 and TRBJ1-4, with TRBD1 as a possible D gene (5 bases). Looked up from germline, CDR1 is MDHEN and CDR2 is SYDVKM. This CDR3 has 16 residues. V was pared by 2 bases and J by 2 bases, with 12 bases between. The CDR3 region is CASSLGGATTNEKLFF. The CDR3 DNA sequence: TGTGCCAGCAGTTTAGGAGGGGCGACGACTAATGAAAAACTGTTTTTT.

The chain has TRBV7-3 and TRBJ2-7; 13 bases match TRBD2. The CDR3 is 16 residues long. With 2 bases clipped from V and 3 bases from J, the junction kept 4 bases outside the gene matches. CDR1 and CDR2 from the germline V gene are SGHTA and FQGTGA. CDR3 bases: TGTGCCAGCAGCTTAGAATGGACTAGCGGGAGCTACGAGCAGTACTTC. Amino acid sequence: CASSLEWTSGSYEQYF.

V gene TRBV2 combines with J gene TRBJ2-5, with TRBD1 as a possible D gene (5 bases). The CDR3 extends over 13 amino acids. Germline V lookup: CDR1 SNHLY, CDR2 FYNNEI. Trimming took off 7 bases at V and 4 bases at J, with 13 bases between the two ends. The CDR3 sequence: CASNRQGGETQYF. The CDR3, as DNA: TGTGCCAGCAATAGGCAGGGTGGAGAGACCCAGTACTTC.

The chain joins TRBV19 to TRBJ2-5; 9 positions agree with TRBD2. The CDR3 runs to 16 residues. V trimming: 1 base; J trimming: 5 bases; junction bases outside the gene matches: 8. CDR1 and CDR2 (germline): LNHDA, SQIVND (reference sequence). The CDR3 DNA follows: TGTGCCAGTAGTATAGTGAGGGCGGGAGGGGGCGAGACCCAGTACTTC. Encoded protein: CASSIVRAGGGETQYF.

This rearrangement joins TRBV29-1 to TRBJ1-3, with D possibly being TRBD1 (6 bases). Trimming pared 4 bases from V and 7 bases from J, leaving 11 bases between. The CDR3 extends over 12 amino acids. Germline V gene data show CDR1 as SQVTM and CDR2 as ANQGSEA. CDR3 in amino acids: CSVGEGGNTIYF. In DNA form, the CDR3 reads TGCAGCGTTGGGGAGGGGGGCAACACCATATATTTT. Combining the CDR3 with reference TRBV29-1 and TRBJ1-3 gives the whole variable domain SAVISQKPSRDICQRGTSLTIQCQVDSQVTMMFWYRQQPGQSLTLIATANQGSEATYESGFVIDKFPISRPNLTFSTLTVSNMSPEDSSIYLCSVGEGGNTIYFGEGSWLTVV.

The gene calls are TRBV14 and TRBJ2-5; TRBD1 aligns across 9 bases. Trimming removed 4 bases from V and 0 bases from J; junction bases left unmatched: 6. The germline V gene encodes CDR1 SGHDN and CDR2 FVKESK. The CDR3 consists of 16 residues. The CDR3 bases are TGTGCCAGCAGCCGACCCGGGACAGGGTACCAAGAGACCCAGTACTTC. It specifies CASSRPGTGYQETQYF.

The V gene is TRBV27, the J gene TRBJ1-5, with D perhaps TRBD1 (5 bases). The CDR3 extends over 12 amino acids. With 0 bases removed from V and 8 bases from J, the gap between germline ends came to 5 bases. CDR1 is MNHEY and CDR2 is SMNVEV in the germline V gene (reference sequence). CDR3 sequence: CASSLSGEPQHF. CDR3 in DNA: TGTGCCAGCAGTTTATCAGGGGAGCCCCAGCATTTT.

The genes are TRBV28 and TRBJ2-4; D may be TRBD2 (5 bases). The CDR3 runs to 17 residues. Deletions cut 4 bases from V and 1 base from J, with 17 bases between. Germline values: CDR1 MDHEN, CDR2 SYDVKM. CDR3 coding DNA: TGTGCCAGCAGTTCCCCGGATTTGGGAGCGGCCAAAAACATTCAGTACTTC. It translates to CASSSPDLGAAKNIQYF. The full variable domain, in which reference TRBV28 and TRBJ2-4 provide the parts outside the CDR3, is DVKVTQSSRYLVKRTGEKVFLECVQDMDHENMFWYRQDPGLGLRLIYFSYDVKMKEKGDIPEGYSVSREKKERFSLILESASTNQTSMYLCASSSPDLGAAKNIQYFGAGTRLSVL.

The chain joins TRBV5-1 to TRBJ2-1; TRBD2 aligns across 10 bases. After removal of 1 base from V and 4 bases from J, the junction contained 8 bases not matched to a gene. Germline CDR1 is SGHRS and CDR2 is YFSETQ. This CDR3 spans 17 amino acids. This chain's CDR3 is CASSLRASGRSYNEQFF. CDR3 coding DNA: TGCGCCAGCAGCTTGAGGGCTAGCGGGAGATCGTACAATGAGCAGTTCTTC.

The rearrangement links TRBV19 to TRBJ1-2; possibly TRBD1 for D (5 bases). Looked up from germline, CDR1 is LNHDA and CDR2 is SQIVND (reference sequence). CDR3 length equals 14 residues. The V and J ends lost 9 bases and 2 bases respectively, with 16 bases between them. CDR3 loop: CASGPGDRNYGYTF. In DNA form, the CDR3 reads TGTGCCAGCGGGCCGGGGGATAGGAACTATGGCTACACCTTC.

As regards this clone: The same CDR3 also results from other DNA sequences found in this sample. V is TRBV5-6 and J is TRBJ1-2; 10 positions match TRBD1. CDR1 SGHDT and CDR2 YYEEEE come from the germline V gene. This CDR3 comprises 14 residues. J gave up 5 bases and V 2 bases, and 3 bases lay outside the gene matches. CDR3 in amino acids: CASSLRQGAYGYTF. The CDR3 nucleotides are TGTGCCAGCAGCTTAAGACAGGGGGCGTATGGCTACACCTTC. Using reference TRBV5-6 and TRBJ1-2 for the parts outside the CDR3, the full variable domain is DAGVTQSPTHLIKTRGQQVTLRCSPKSGHDTVSWYQQALGQGPQFIFQYYEEEERQRGNFPDRFSGHQFPNYSSELNVNALLLGDSALYLCASSLRQGAYGYTFGSGTRLTVV.

The chain has TRBV9 and TRBJ2-5; the D gene is possibly TRBD2 (6 bases). The CDR3 is 13 amino acids. Germline assignment: CDR1 SGDLS and CDR2 YYNGEE. V was trimmed by 2 bases and J by 4 bases, leaving 9 bases between them. This CDR3 is CASSVMGGETQYF. As DNA, the CDR3 is TGTGCCAGCAGCGTGATGGGAGGAGAGACCCAGTACTTC.

The rearrangement links TRBV6-5 to TRBJ1-5; unclear D gene. This CDR3 region has 10 residues. The germline V and J ends were trimmed by 8 bases and 7 bases, with 6 bases remaining between them. Germline V gives CDR1 MNHEY, CDR2 SVGAGI. The CDR3 protein is CASDPQPQHF. CDR3 nucleotides: TGTGCCAGCGACCCCCAGCCCCAGCATTTT.

The J gene is TRBJ1-3, the V gene TRBV7-9; weak D call: TRBD1 (5 bases). This CDR3 contains 16 residues. Deletions cut 5 bases from V and 0 bases from J, with 14 bases between. Germline V gives CDR1 SEHNR, CDR2 FQNEAQ (reference sequence). As DNA, the CDR3 is TGTGCCAGCAGCCGGGACTTCATGCGCTCTGGAAACACCATATATTTT. It encodes CASSRDFMRSGNTIYF.